This TCR beta chain was documented in a study of shared clonotypes between healthy human individuals. Every immunoSEQ plate was one replicate of a subset's evenly spread DNA. Sequencing was performed with immunoSEQ multiplex PCR; in TCRdb, only in-frame clones are kept and a portion is missing. The table records about 2 million clones, approximately 94% of them present only once. Study results and limitations: The study found lower generation probabilities in non-shared clonotypes than in those shared by all four donors. Large sequencing depth failed to make sorted-subset sequencing complete, rarefaction showed. Several donors had 5% to 6.5% of their naive CD4 clonotypes in common.

The germline V gene encodes CDR1 MGHRA and CDR2 YSYEKL. V trimming: 4 bases; J trimming: 2 bases; junction bases outside the gene matches: 5. This CDR3 is built from 15 residues. This clone was seen a single time. Antigen: not known. CD45RO-negative, CCR7-positively selected cells formed the naive CD8 fraction, excluding terminally differentiated effector memory CD45RA+ cells. The chain carries TRBV4-1 and TRBJ2-7; 10 nucleotides agree with TRBD2. The sample comprised naive CD8+ T cells sorted from blood. This clonotype originated in a young man in good health. The DNA for the CDR3 is TGCGCCAGCAGCCTGCTAGCGGGGGATACCTACGAGCAGTACTTC. This encodes CASSLLAGDTYEQYF.